This T cell receptor (beta chain) was retrieved from a study of blood T cell repertoires in COVID-19. For the study at large: PBMCs, B-cell-depleted T cells, or T cells were the source of the cDNA or gDNA that made up the material.

As originally analysed: Cell counts per sample came from amplifying reference gene primers. Some clones are missing from TCRdb's copy, which holds only in-frame ones; the method was immunoSEQ multiplex PCR. V, J and clone size are those of that table, while D and trimming were read from the DNA. The table lists roughly 230,000 clones, less than 90% of them singletons, with less than 2% in the top ten. The CDR3 is 12 residues long. Germline V gene sequence: CDR1 SGHDT, CDR2 YYEEEE. The germline V and J ends were trimmed by 4 bases and 8 bases, with 10 bases remaining between them. The source is a man between 65 and 79 years old with acute or convalescent COVID-19. Input material: peripheral blood. The chain carries TRBV5-6 and TRBJ1-3; D is possibly TRBD1 (5 bases). The CDR3 is CASSRTRDTIYF. DNA for the CDR3: TGTGCCAGCAGCCGGACAAGGGACACCATATATTTT.